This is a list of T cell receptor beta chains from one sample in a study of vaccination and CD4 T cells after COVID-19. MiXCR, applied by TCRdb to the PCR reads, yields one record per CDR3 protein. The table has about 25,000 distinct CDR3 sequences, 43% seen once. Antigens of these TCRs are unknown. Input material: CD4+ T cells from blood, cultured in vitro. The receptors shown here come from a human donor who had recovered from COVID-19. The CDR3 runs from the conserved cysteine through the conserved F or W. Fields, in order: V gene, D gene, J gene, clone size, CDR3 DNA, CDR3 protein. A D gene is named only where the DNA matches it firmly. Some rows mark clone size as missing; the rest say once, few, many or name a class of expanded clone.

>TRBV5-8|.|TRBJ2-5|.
TGTGCCAGCAGCCCTCAAGTTGGGGAGACCCAGTACTTC
CASSPQVGETQYF
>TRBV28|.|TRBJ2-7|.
TGTGCCACCAGAAACAGATTGTCCTACGAGCAGTACTTC
CATRNRLSYEQYF
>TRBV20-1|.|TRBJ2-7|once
TGCAGTGCTAGCGGGAGCGGGTACGAGCAGTACTTC
CSASGSGYEQYF
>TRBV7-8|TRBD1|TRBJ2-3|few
TGTGCCAGCAGCTTACGACAGGGCCCCCAGTATTTT
CASSLRQGPQYF
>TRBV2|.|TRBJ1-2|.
TGTGCCAGCAGGGATGACCACTATGGCTACACCTTC
CASRDDHYGYTF
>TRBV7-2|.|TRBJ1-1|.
TGTGCCAGCAGTCGGAACACTGAAGCTTTCTTT
CASSRNTEAFF
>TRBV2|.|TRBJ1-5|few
TGTGCCAGCAGGGAGGACAGCAATCAGCCCCAGCATTTT
CASREDSNQPQHF
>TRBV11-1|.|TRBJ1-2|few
TGTGCCAGCAGCTCTACGGGGTTACAGGGCTATGGCTACACCTTC
CASSSTGLQGYGYTF
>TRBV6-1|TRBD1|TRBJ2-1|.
TGTGCCAGCAGTACTGGGACAGCAGGGCTTCGGCAGTTCTTC
CASSTGTAGLRQFF
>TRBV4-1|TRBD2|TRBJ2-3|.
TGCGCCAGCAGCCAAGATCCGACTAGCGGGGGGGCGATGCAGTATTTT
CASSQDPTSGGAMQYF
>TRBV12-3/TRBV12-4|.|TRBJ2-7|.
TGTGCCAGCAGCCCCTCGGGCAGGGAGCAGTACTTC
CASSPSGREQYF
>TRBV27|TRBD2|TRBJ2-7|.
TGTGCCAGCAGTAGAGTAGCGGGGGGCCACGAGCAGTACTTC
CASSRVAGGHEQYF
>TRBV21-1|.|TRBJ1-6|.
TGTGCCAGCAGCAAAAATCCGGGACAGGATTCACCCCTCCACTTT
CASSKNPGQDSPLHF
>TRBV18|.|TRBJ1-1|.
TGTGCCAGCTCACCAGCAGACGCGGTCTGGGGAGCTTTCTTT
CASSPADAVWGAFF
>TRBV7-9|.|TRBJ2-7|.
TGTGCCAGCAGCTTAGACACAGGGAACTACGAGCAGTACTTC
CASSLDTGNYEQYF
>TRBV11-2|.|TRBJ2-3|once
TGTGCCAGCAGCTTCGACTTACTCACAGATACGCAGTATTTT
CASSFDLLTDTQYF
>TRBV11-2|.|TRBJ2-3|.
TGTGCCAGCAGCTTAGATCGACAGGTCGGGACGCAGTATTTT
CASSLDRQVGTQYF
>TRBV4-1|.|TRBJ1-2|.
TGCGCCAGCAGCCAATTCTATCAAAGACAGGCCCGCTATGGCTACACCTTC
CASSQFYQRQARYGYTF
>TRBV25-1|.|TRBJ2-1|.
TGTGCCAGCTCCGGACGGAACAACAATGAGCAGTTCTTC
CASSGRNNNEQFF
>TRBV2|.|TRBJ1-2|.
TGTGCCAGCAGTCCTCCTCCGGGAGGGGGCTACACCTTC
CASSPPPGGGYTF
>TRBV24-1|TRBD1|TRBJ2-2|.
TGTGCCACCAGTGACTCGACAGGGTCCGGGGAGCTGTTTTTT
CATSDSTGSGELFF
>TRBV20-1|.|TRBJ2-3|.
TGCAGTGCTAGGACAGGACGTTACACAGATACGCAGTATTTT
CSARTGRYTDTQYF
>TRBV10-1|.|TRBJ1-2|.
TGCGCCAGCAGTGAGTCGAAACGCTATGGCTACACCTTC
CASSESKRYGYTF
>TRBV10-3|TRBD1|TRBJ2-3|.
TGTGCCATCAGGGACAGGGGGCAACCTAAATCAGATACGCAGTATTTT
CAIRDRGQPKSDTQYF
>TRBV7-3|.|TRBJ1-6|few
TGTGCCAGCAGCCATAGGGGTCCGAGCTCCTATAATTCACCCCTCCACTTT
CASSHRGPSSYNSPLHF
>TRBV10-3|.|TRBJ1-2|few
TGTGCCATCAGTGGAGTGGCTCGGGGAAACTATGGCTACACCTTC
CAISGVARGNYGYTF
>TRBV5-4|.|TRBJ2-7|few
TGTGCCAGCAGCTTGGCGGAGAAGACCTACGAGCAGTACTTC
CASSLAEKTYEQYF
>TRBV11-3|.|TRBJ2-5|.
TGTGCCAGCAGTCGTGGGTTCCAAGAGACCCAGTACTTC
CASSRGFQETQYF
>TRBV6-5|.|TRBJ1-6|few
TGTGCCAGCAGTTACTTATTGTCGGGGAGGAATTCACCCCTCCACTTT
CASSYLLSGRNSPLHF
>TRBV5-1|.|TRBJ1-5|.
TGCGCCAGCAGCCCCCTGGGGGGGACGGGTAACAATCAGCCCCAGCATTTT
CASSPLGGTGNNQPQHF
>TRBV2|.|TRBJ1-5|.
TGTGCCAGTACCCGTGGCAGGGAGAATCAGCCCCAGCATTTT
CASTRGRENQPQHF
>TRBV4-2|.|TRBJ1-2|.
TGTGCCAGCAGCCAACCTCAGGGTGAGGGCTATGGCTACACCTTC
CASSQPQGEGYGYTF
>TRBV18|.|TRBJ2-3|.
TGTGCCAGCTCACCCTATTCGAGCGGGCAAATAGATACGCAGTATTTT
CASSPYSSGQIDTQYF
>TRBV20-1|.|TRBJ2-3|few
TGCAGTGCGATAAGACAGAACACAGATACGCAGTATTTT
CSAIRQNTDTQYF
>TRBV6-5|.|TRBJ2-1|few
TGTGCCAGCAGTTACGACACACGATCCTACAATGAGCAGTTCTTC
CASSYDTRSYNEQFF
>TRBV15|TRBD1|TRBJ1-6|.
TGTGCCACCGGACAGGGGGATAATTCACCCCTCCACTTT
CATGQGDNSPLHF
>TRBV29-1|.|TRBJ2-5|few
TGCAGCGTTATCTGGGGAGTAATGGAGACCCAGTACTTC
CSVIWGVMETQYF
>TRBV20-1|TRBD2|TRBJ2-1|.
TGCAGCGTACCCGGGACTAGCGGGGGGACCTACAATGAGCAGTTCTTC
CSVPGTSGGTYNEQFF
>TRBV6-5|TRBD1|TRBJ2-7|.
TGTGCTAGCAGTTACGGGGGACAGGGGGGTTCCTACGAGCAGTACTTC
CASSYGGQGGSYEQYF
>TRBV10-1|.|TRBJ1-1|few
TGCGCCAGCAGTGAGAGTTTCAGCACTGAAGCTTTCTTT
CASSESFSTEAFF
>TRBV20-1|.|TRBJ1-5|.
TGCAGTGCTAGAGTGTCCCGTTCAGGGGGCAATCAGCCCCAGCATTTT
CSARVSRSGGNQPQHF
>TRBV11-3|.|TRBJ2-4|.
TGTGCCAGCAGCTTATCGGGAGCCAAAAACATTCAGTACTTC
CASSLSGAKNIQYF
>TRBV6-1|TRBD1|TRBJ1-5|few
TGTGCCAGCAGTGACCGTGTACAGGGGGCGAACAATCAGCCCCAGCATTTT
CASSDRVQGANNQPQHF
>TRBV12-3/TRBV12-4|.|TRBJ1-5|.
TGTGCCAGCAGTTTTCCGCCACGGGGTCAGCCCCAGCATTTT
CASSFPPRGQPQHF
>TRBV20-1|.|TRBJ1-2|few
TGCAGTGCTAGGAGGGGCAGCAACTATGGCCACACCTTC
CSARRGSNYGHTF
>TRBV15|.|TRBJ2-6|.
TGTGCCACCAGCAGGATAGGGGGGAGCTCTGGGGCCAACGTCCTGACTTTC
CATSRIGGSSGANVLTF
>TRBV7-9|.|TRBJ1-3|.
TGTGCCAGCAGCTTAGCGCGGGCAGGGAGTGGAAACACCATATATTTT
CASSLARAGSGNTIYF
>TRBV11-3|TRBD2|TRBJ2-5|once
TGTGCCAGCAGACTAAGCGGGGGAAACCAAGAGACCCAGTACTTC
CASRLSGGNQETQYF
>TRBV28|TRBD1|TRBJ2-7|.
TGTGCCAGCAGTCCGCCGGACAGGGTATTCCACGAGCAGTACTTC
CASSPPDRVFHEQYF
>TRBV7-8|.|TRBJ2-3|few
TGTGCCACCGTTGGCGGGACTAGCACAGATACGCAGTATTTT
CATVGGTSTDTQYF
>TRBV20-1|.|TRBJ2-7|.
TGCAGTGCTAGAGTTGAGGGGGTCATGGGCGAGCAGTACTTC
CSARVEGVMGEQYF
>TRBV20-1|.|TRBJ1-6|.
TGCAGTGCTAGAGTCCCAGGGGATAATTCACCCCTCCACTTT
CSARVPGDNSPLHF
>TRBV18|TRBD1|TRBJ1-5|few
TGTGCCAGCTCGGACCGGACAGGGAGCAATCAGCCCCAGCATTTT
CASSDRTGSNQPQHF
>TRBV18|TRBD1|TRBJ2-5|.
TGTGCCAGCTCCCAAACCCAATTGACAGGGGGAAAAGAGACCCAGTACTTC
CASSQTQLTGGKETQYF